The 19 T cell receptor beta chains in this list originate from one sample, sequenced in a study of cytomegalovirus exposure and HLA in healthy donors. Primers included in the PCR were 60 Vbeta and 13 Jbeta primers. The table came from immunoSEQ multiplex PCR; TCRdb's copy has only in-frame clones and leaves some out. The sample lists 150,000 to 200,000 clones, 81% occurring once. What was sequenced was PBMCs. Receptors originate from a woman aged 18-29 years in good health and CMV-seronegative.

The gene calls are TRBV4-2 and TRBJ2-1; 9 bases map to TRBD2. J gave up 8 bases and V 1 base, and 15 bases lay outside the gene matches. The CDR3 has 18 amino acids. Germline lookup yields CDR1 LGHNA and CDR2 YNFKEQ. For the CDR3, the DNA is TGTGCCAGCAGCCAAGGGATGTTGGGGGCGGGGGGGCCGGATGAGCAGTTCTTC. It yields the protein CASSQGMLGAGGPDEQFF.

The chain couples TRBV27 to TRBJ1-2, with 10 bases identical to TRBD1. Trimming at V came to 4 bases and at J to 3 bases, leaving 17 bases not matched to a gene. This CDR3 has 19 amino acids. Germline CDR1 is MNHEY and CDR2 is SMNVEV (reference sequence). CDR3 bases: TGTGCCAGCAGTTCTCTTCTCCGGGACAGGGGCAGCAACGACTATGGCTACACCTTC. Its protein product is CASSSLLRDRGSNDYGYTF.

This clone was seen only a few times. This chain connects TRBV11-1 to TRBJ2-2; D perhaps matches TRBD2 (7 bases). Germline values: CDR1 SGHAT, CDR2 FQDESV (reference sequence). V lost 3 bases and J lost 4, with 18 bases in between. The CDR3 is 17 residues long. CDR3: CASSFPGGGVGTGELFF. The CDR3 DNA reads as TGTGCCAGCAGCTTCCCCGGAGGGGGGGTAGGCACCGGGGAGCTGTTTTTT.

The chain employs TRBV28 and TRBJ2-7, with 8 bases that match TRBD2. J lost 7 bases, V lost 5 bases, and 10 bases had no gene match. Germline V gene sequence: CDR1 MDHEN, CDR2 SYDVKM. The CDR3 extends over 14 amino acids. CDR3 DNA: TGTGCCAGCAGTCTGATCCCGGGAGGGAGGGAGCAGTACTTC. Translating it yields CASSLIPGGREQYF. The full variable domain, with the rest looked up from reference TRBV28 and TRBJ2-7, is DVKVTQSSRYLVKRTGEKVFLECVQDMDHENMFWYRQDPGLGLRLIYFSYDVKMKEKGDIPEGYSVSREKKERFSLILESASTNQTSMYLCASSLIPGGREQYFGPGTRLTVT.

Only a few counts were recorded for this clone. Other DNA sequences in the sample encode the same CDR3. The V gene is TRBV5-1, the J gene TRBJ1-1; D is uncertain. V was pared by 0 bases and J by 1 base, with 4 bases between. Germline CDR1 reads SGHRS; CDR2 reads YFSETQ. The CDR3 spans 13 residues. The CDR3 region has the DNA TGCGCCAGCAGCTTGGCCGGGAACACTGAAGCTTTCTTT. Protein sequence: CASSLAGNTEAFF.

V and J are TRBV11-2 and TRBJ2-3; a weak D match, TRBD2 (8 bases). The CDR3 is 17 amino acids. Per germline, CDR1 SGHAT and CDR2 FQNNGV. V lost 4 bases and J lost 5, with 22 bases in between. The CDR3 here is CASSSPAGRGRQDTQYF. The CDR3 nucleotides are TGTGCCAGCAGCTCCCCGGCCGGGAGGGGGCGTCAAGATACGCAGTATTTT.

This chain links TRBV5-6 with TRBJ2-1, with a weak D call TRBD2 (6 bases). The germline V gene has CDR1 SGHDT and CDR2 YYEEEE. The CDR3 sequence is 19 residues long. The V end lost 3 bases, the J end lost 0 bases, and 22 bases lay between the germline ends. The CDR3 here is CASSSGVGSGGRSYNEQFF. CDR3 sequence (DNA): TGTGCCAGCAGCTCCGGAGTAGGTAGCGGAGGCCGCTCCTACAATGAGCAGTTCTTC.

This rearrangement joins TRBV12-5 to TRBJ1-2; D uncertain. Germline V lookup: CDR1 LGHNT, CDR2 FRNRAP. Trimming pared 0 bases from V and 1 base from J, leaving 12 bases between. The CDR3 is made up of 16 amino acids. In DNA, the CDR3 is TGTGCTAGTGGTTTGGTACTAGGTGACGTTAACTATGGCTACACCTTC. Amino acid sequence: CASGLVLGDVNYGYTF.

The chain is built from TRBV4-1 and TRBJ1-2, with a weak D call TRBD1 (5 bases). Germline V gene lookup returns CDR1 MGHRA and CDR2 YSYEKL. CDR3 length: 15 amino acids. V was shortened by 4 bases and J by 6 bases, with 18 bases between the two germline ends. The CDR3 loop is CASSLFDQGLDGYTF. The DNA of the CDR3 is TGCGCCAGCAGCCTATTCGACCAGGGCTTGGATGGCTACACCTTC.

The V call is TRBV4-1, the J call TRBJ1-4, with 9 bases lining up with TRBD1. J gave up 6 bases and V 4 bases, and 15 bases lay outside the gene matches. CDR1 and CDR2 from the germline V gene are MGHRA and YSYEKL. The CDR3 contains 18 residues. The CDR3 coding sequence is TGCGCCAGCAGCCCCGGGACAGGGTTTGCTTGGGTATATGAAAAACTGTTTTTT. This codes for CASSPGTGFAWVYEKLFF.

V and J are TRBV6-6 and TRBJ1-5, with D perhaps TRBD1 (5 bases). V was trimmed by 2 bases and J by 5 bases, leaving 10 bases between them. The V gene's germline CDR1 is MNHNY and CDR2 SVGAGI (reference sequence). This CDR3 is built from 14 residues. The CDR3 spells CASSYAGLDQPQHF. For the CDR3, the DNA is TGTGCCAGCAGTTACGCGGGGCTCGATCAGCCCCAGCATTTT.

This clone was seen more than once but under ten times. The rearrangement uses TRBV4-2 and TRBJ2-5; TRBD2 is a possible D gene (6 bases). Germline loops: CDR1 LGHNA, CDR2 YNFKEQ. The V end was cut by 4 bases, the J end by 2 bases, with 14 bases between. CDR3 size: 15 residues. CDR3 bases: TGTGCCAGCAGCCCAACCGGGAGCCTGCAAGAGACCCAGTACTTC. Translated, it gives CASSPTGSLQETQYF.

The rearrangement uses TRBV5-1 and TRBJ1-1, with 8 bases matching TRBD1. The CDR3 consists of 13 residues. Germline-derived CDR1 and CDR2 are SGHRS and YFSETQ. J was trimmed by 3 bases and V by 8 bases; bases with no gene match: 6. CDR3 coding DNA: TGCGCCAGTAGGACAGGGAGGTACACTGAAGCTTTCTTT. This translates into CASRTGRYTEAFF.

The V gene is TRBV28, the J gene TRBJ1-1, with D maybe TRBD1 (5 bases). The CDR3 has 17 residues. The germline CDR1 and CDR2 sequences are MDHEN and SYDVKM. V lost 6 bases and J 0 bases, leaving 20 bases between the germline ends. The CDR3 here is CASRKNGLSGLNTEAFF. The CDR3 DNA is TGTGCCAGCAGGAAGAATGGGTTGTCAGGGTTGAACACTGAAGCTTTCTTT.

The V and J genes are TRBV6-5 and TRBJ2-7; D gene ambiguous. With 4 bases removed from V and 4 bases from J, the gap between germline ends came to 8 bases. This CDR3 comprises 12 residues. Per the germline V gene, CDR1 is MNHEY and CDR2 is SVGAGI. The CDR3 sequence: CASSFGSYEQYF. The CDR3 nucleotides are TGTGCCAGCAGTTTCGGGTCTTACGAGCAGTACTTC.

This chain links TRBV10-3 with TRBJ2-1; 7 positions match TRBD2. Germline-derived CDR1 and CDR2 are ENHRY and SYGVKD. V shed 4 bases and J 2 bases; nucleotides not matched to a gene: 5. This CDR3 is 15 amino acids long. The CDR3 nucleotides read TGTGCCATCAGTGCGCTAGCGGATCCCTACAATGAGCAGTTCTTC. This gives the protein CAISALADPYNEQFF.

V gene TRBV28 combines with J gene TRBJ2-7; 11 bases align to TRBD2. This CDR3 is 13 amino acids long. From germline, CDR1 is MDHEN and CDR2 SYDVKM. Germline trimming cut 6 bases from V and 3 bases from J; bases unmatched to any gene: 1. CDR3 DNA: TGTGCCAGCAGACTAGCGGGGGACTACGAGCAGTACTTC. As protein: CASRLAGDYEQYF.

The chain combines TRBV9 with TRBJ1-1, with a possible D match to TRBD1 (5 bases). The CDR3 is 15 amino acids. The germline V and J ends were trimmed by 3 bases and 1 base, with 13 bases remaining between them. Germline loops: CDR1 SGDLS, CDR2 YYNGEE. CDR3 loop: CASSGRGGTNTEAFF. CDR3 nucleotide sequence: TGTGCCAGCAGCGGGAGGGGAGGTACGAACACTGAAGCTTTCTTT.

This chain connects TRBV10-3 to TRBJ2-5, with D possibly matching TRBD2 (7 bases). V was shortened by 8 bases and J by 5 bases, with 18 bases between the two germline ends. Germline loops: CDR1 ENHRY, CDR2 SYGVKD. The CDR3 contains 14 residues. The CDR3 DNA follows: TGTGCCATCGCCTCTAGCGGAGGGGGGGAGACCCAGTACTTC. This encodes CAIASSGGGETQYF.